The 24 T cell receptor beta chains given below trace back to one sample, sequenced in a study of T-cell memory formation after mild COVID-19. One entry per CDR3 protein results from TCRdb running MiXCR on the 5' RACE reads. This table has approximately 51,000 distinct CDR3 sequences, around 9.7% appearing once. The sequencing sample was made of PBMCs or a T cell subset sorted from them (not recorded which). The receptor source for this set is an adult woman who had mild COVID-19 (a few samples of this study predate the infection). Cell type and time point are not known.

This clonotype was observed at least ten times. The rearrangement joins TRBV7-9 to TRBJ1-3; a weak D match, TRBD1 (6 bases). This CDR3 has 13 amino acids. Germline lookup yields CDR1 SEHNR and CDR2 FQNEAQ (reference sequence). V was pared by 5 bases and J by 4 bases, with 9 bases between. As DNA, the CDR3 is TGTGCCAGCAGCCACGGACAGGGAAACACCATATATTTT. It yields the protein CASSHGQGNTIYF.

This rearrangement joins TRBV20-1 to TRBJ1-1; D is possibly TRBD1 (5 bases). Germline CDR1 reads DFQATT; CDR2 reads SNEGSKA (reference sequence). The CDR3 has 13 residues. Trimming shortened V by 3 bases and J by 1 base, and 9 bases separated the two germline ends. The CDR3 nucleotides are TGCAGTGCTAGGGACACAGGGAACACTGAAGCTTTCTTT. This translates into CSARDTGNTEAFF.

J is TRBJ2-1 and V is TRBV11-3; no clear D gene. CDR1 SGHNT and CDR2 YENEEA come from the germline V gene. This CDR3 region has 12 residues. V lost 4 bases to trimming and J lost 7 bases, with 8 bases between them. The DNA for the CDR3 is TGTGCCAGCAGCTCGTCCCTTAATGAGCAGTTCTTC. Residues: CASSSSLNEQFF.

This clonotype came up a few times. The rearrangement joins TRBV15 to TRBJ2-5, with 9 positions matching TRBD1. Germline CDR1 reads LNHNV; CDR2 reads YYDKDF (reference sequence). The CDR3 spans 15 residues. V shed 1 base and J 4 bases; nucleotides not matched to a gene: 4. CDR3 DNA sequence: TGTGCCACCAGCAGAGGGGACAGGGTTTCAGAGACCCAGTACTTC. Amino acids: CATSRGDRVSETQYF.

At least ten counts were recorded for this clonotype. This chain joins TRBV11-3 and TRBJ2-5; D unclear. The CDR3 contains 13 residues. V lost 4 bases, J lost 4 bases, and 10 bases lay in between. The V gene's germline CDR1 is SGHNT and CDR2 YENEEA. The CDR3 is CASSSPRGETQYF. DNA of the CDR3: TGTGCCAGCAGCTCGCCGAGAGGAGAGACCCAGTACTTC.

The CDR3 nucleotides are TGTGCCAGCAGCTTCCTAGCGGGGGGAAGCACAGATACGCAGTATTTT. Protein product: CASSFLAGGSTDTQYF. The chain combines TRBV7-2 with TRBJ2-3; 11 positions agree with TRBD2. In germline, CDR1 is SGHTA, CDR2 FQGNSA. The trim removed 3 bases at V and 0 bases at J, leaving 2 bases unmatched. The length of the CDR3 is 16 residues.

This clonotype was counted only a few times. The V and J genes are TRBV9 and TRBJ2-1; D is unclear. CDR3 length: 15 residues. Trimming removed 2 bases from V and 3 bases from J, with 12 bases in between. Germline V CDR1 and CDR2: SGDLS, YYNGEE. The CDR3 DNA sequence: TGTGCCAGCAGCGTGCAAGGTTCCCTCTACAATGAGCAGTTCTTC. Translation: CASSVQGSLYNEQFF.

This clonotype has ten or more counts. The chain recombines TRBV7-9 with TRBJ2-3; D is unresolved. Germline lookup yields CDR1 SEHNR and CDR2 FQNEAQ (reference sequence). The germline V and J ends were trimmed by 5 bases and 0 bases, with 9 bases remaining between them. The CDR3 consists of 14 residues. In DNA, the CDR3 is TGTGCCAGCAGCCCCCGTCCCAGCACAGATACGCAGTATTTT. It is translated as CASSPRPSTDTQYF. Complete variable domain (other parts from reference TRBV7-9 and TRBJ2-3): DTGVSQNPRHKITKRGQNVTFRCDPISEHNRLYWYRQTLGQGPEFLTYFQNEAQLEKSRLLSDRFSAERPKGSFSTLEIQRTEQGDSAMYLCASSPRPSTDTQYFGPGTRLTVL.

The table lists this clonotype with a few counts. The chain couples TRBV12-5 to TRBJ2-3; D assignment may be TRBD1 or TRBD2 (5 bases each). V was pared by 1 base and J by 9 bases, with 5 bases between. CDR1 and CDR2 from the germline V gene are LGHNT and FRNRAP. The CDR3 is 11 amino acids. CDR3 sequence reads: CASGLGGTQYF. CDR3 in DNA: TGTGCTAGTGGTTTGGGGGGGACGCAGTATTTT. Full variable domain (remainder filled in from reference TRBV12-5 and TRBJ2-3): DARVTQTPRHKVTEMGQEVTMRCQPILGHNTVFWYRQTMMQGLELLAYFRNRAPLDDSGMPKDRFSAEMPDATLATLKIQPSEPRDSAVYFCASGLGGTQYFGPGTRLTVL.

This clonotype was seen ten or more times. The genes are TRBV5-1 and TRBJ1-1, with a weak D call TRBD1 (5 bases). Per germline, CDR1 SGHRS and CDR2 YFSETQ. V lost 4 bases to trimming and J lost 2 bases, with 15 bases between them. There are 15 residues in the CDR3. This CDR3 is CASSRLQGDNTEAFF. The DNA for the CDR3 is TGCGCCAGCAGCCGACTCCAGGGTGACAACACTGAAGCTTTCTTT. The full variable domain, rest sourced from reference TRBV5-1 and TRBJ1-1, is KAGVTQTPRYLIKTRGQQVTLSCSPISGHRSVSWYQQTPGQGLQFLFEYFSETQRNKGNFPGRFSGRQFSNSRSEMNVSTLELGDSALYLCASSRLQGDNTEAFFGQGTRLTVV.

Concerning this clonotype: The germline gene is not matched at one end of the junction; a read error may be the cause. This CDR3 is CASSLCRTLRTGDLF. The DNA of the CDR3 is TGCGCCAGCAGCTTATGCCGGACGCTTCGGACAGGTGACCTCTTT. The rearrangement uses TRBV5-1 and TRBJ1-4; 7 bases are a match to TRBD1. In germline, CDR1 is SGHRS, CDR2 YFSETQ. CDR3 length: 15 amino acids. Based on the CDR3 plus reference TRBV5-1 and TRBJ1-4, the full variable domain is KAGVTQTPRYLIKTRGQQVTLSCSPISGHRSVSWYQQTPGQGLQFLFEYFSETQRNKGNFPGRFSGRQFSNSRSEMNVSTLELGDSALYLCASSLCRTLRTGDLFGSGTQLSVL.

This clonotype was seen a handful of times. This chain links TRBV20-1 with TRBJ2-2, with 8 positions matching TRBD1. CDR3 length: 14 residues. The V gene end was trimmed by 7 bases and the J gene end by 4 bases; junction bases not matched to a gene: 8. Germline V gene sequence: CDR1 DFQATT, CDR2 SNEGSKA (reference sequence). The CDR3 loop reads CSVMRTGTTGELFF. The CDR3 region has the DNA TGCAGTGTAATGAGGACAGGGACCACCGGGGAGCTGTTTTTT.

This clonotype was seen more than once but under ten times. V and J are TRBV9 and TRBJ2-1; 12 positions agree with TRBD2. The CDR3 loop spans 16 amino acids. Germline V CDR1 and CDR2: SGDLS, YYNGEE. V lost 4 bases, J lost 4 bases, and 6 bases stayed unmatched. The CDR3 nucleotides read TGTGCCAGCAGCAACGGACTAGCGGGATCATACAATGAGCAGTTCTTC. As protein: CASSNGLAGSYNEQFF.

Details on this clonotype: At one end, the junction sequence differs from germline, possibly due to a read error. The chain employs TRBV9 and TRBJ1-1, with D uncertain. The CDR3 is 14 amino acids. The germline CDR1 and CDR2 sequences are SGDLS and YYNGEE. The CDR3 here is CASSPKPMNTEAFF. CDR3 nucleotides: TGTGCCAGCAGCCCTAAACCCATGAATACTGAAGCTTTCTTT.

This clonotype has more than one count but fewer than ten. CDR3 protein: CATQGTNYGYTF. The CDR3 region has the DNA TGTGCCACCCAAGGGACTAACTATGGCTACACCTTC. The gene calls are TRBV7-2 and TRBJ1-2; no reliable D call. The CDR3 length is 12 residues. Germline V gene data show CDR1 as SGHTA and CDR2 as FQGNSA. V lost 10 bases, J lost 0 bases, and 9 bases lay in between.

The V call is TRBV20-1, the J call TRBJ2-1; a possible D gene is TRBD2 (6 bases). CDR1 DFQATT and CDR2 SNEGSKA come from the germline V gene (reference sequence). Trimming cost V 3 bases and J 5 bases, with 14 bases left between them. The CDR3 contains 14 residues. The CDR3 sequence is CSARSGGRDNEQFF. The CDR3 DNA reads TGCAGTGCTAGGTCCGGGGGTAGGGACAATGAGCAGTTCTTC.

This clonotype is judged medium-sized (0.01 to 0.1%). The chain joins TRBV7-9 to TRBJ2-7, with 10 bases matching TRBD2. The germline CDR1 and CDR2 sequences are SEHNR and FQNEAQ (reference sequence). The CDR3 runs 15 residues. V lost 1 base, J lost 7 bases, and 7 bases stayed unmatched. The DNA for the CDR3 is TGTGCCAGCAGCTTAGGTTCTAGCGGGAGAGGGGAGCAGTACTTC. Its protein product is CASSLGSSGRGEQYF.

This clonotype turned up a few times. The chain links TRBV28 to TRBJ1-2, with TRBD1 as a possible D gene (5 bases). Germline V gene sequence: CDR1 MDHEN, CDR2 SYDVKM. Trimming cost V 7 bases and J 4 bases, with 10 bases left between them. The CDR3 is 12 residues long. CDR3 loop: CASNQGVYGYTF. CDR3 DNA sequence: TGTGCCAGCAACCAGGGAGTCTATGGCTACACCTTC.

The chain carries TRBV20-1 and TRBJ2-5, with a weak D call TRBD1 (5 bases). V was clipped by 3 bases and J by 2 bases, with 16 bases between them. Per the germline V gene, CDR1 is DFQATT and CDR2 is SNEGSKA (reference sequence). This CDR3 contains 15 residues. The CDR3 sequence is CSASVRAGIQETQYF. In DNA form, the CDR3 reads TGCAGTGCTAGCGTTCGGGCAGGGATACAAGAGACCCAGTACTTC.

There are a few counts of this clonotype. The rearrangement uses TRBV6-6 and TRBJ1-2; tentative D call: TRBD1 (6 bases). This CDR3 is 14 amino acids long. Trimming removed 6 bases from V and 8 bases from J, with 19 bases in between. The germline CDR1 and CDR2 sequences are MNHNY and SVGAGI (reference sequence). CDR3 coding DNA: TGTGCCAGCAGCCTGGACAGTCCCCTAGTCGGCTACACCTTC. This sequence encodes CASSLDSPLVGYTF.

The genes are TRBV7-9 and TRBJ2-2; a possible D gene is TRBD2 (6 bases). CDR1 SEHNR and CDR2 FQNEAQ come from the germline V gene (reference sequence). Trimming left V 3 bases short and J 10 bases short, with 12 bases between. The CDR3 covers 13 residues. The DNA of the CDR3 is TGTGCCAGCAGCTTGGGGGGTCAGGAGGAGCTGTTTTTT. This gives the protein CASSLGGQEELFF.

This clonotype was recorded a few times. The CDR3 nucleotides read TGTGCCAGCAGCATAAGCGGCGCATACGAGCAGTACTTC. Protein sequence: CASSISGAYEQYF. The V gene is TRBV7-9, the J gene TRBJ2-7, with D possibly TRBD2 on 5 matching bases. Germline CDR1 reads SEHNR; CDR2 reads FQNEAQ (reference sequence). The CDR3 is 13 amino acids. The germline V and J ends were trimmed by 5 bases and 4 bases, with 12 bases remaining between them.

In this sample, this clonotype turned up many times. This chain connects TRBV4-2 to TRBJ2-5; 10 bases are shared with TRBD2. The germline V gene has CDR1 LGHNA and CDR2 YNFKEQ. V shed 1 base, J shed 5 bases, and the junction held 4 bases outside the gene matches. The CDR3 totals 15 residues. The CDR3: CASSQVGLAAETQYF. CDR3 nucleotide sequence: TGTGCCAGCAGCCAAGTCGGACTAGCGGCCGAGACCCAGTACTTC.

For the CDR3, the DNA is TGTGCCAGCAGCTTCAGGGGGGGCACTGAAGCTTTCTTT. Amino acid sequence: CASSFRGGTEAFF. The chain carries TRBV5-5 and TRBJ1-1, with 7 positions matching TRBD1. Germline V gene lookup returns CDR1 SGHKS and CDR2 YYEKEE (reference sequence). V was clipped by 2 bases and J by 4 bases; unmatched bases: 2. The CDR3 covers 13 residues. The full variable domain, with the rest looked up from reference TRBV5-5 and TRBJ1-1, is DAGVTQSPTHLIKTRGQQVTLRCSPISGHKSVSWYQQVLGQGPQFIFQYYEKEERGRGNFPDRFSARQFPNYSSELNVNALLLGDSALYLCASSFRGGTEAFFGQGTRLTVV.